These 22 T cell receptor beta chains were all obtained from the same sample, sequenced in a study of neurological immune-mediated disorders. Documented time point: technical triplicate 3. A single record per CDR3 protein comes from TCRdb applying MiXCR to the 5' RACE reads. The sample consists of some 30,000 distinct CDR3 sequences, roughly a sixth of them appearing once. Sequencing was carried out using CD4+ T cells from blood. Receptor source: a female donor with HTLV-1-associated myelopathy (HAM/TSP).

Many counts were recorded for this clonotype. V is TRBV7-9 and J is TRBJ2-7; weak D call: TRBD2 (5 bases). Germline-derived CDR1 and CDR2 are SEHNR and FQNEAQ (reference sequence). V lost 2 bases, J lost 4 bases, and 9 bases lay in between. This CDR3 contains 13 residues. DNA of the CDR3: TGTGCCAGCAGCTTATCGGGGATTTACGAGCAGTACTTC. This sequence encodes CASSLSGIYEQYF. Combining the CDR3 with reference TRBV7-9 and TRBJ2-7 gives the whole variable domain DTGVSQNPRHKITKRGQNVTFRCDPISEHNRLYWYRQTLGQGPEFLTYFQNEAQLEKSRLLSDRFSAERPKGSFSTLEIQRTEQGDSAMYLCASSLSGIYEQYFGPGTRLTVT.

This clonotype occurred many times. The chain has TRBV4-3 and TRBJ1-5, with D maybe TRBD1 (6 bases). CDR1 is LGHNA, CDR2 YSLEER, per germline. This CDR3 is 15 amino acids long. Trimming removed 0 bases at V and 7 bases at J, with 13 bases between. As DNA, the CDR3 is TGCGCCAGCAGCCAAGACGCGGGGGGCACCCAGCCCCAGCATTTT. As protein: CASSQDAGGTQPQHF.

Many counts were recorded for this clonotype. V usage is TRBV10-3 and J usage is TRBJ2-6; D unclear. Trimming cost V 4 bases and J 3 bases, with 10 bases left between them. CDR1 is ENHRY and CDR2 is SYGVKD in the germline V gene. CDR3 size: 15 residues. Written as DNA, the CDR3 is TGTGCCATCAGTGTCGGGTTGAGTGGGGCCAACGTCCTGACTTTC. It is translated as CAISVGLSGANVLTF.

With regard to this clonotype: Sequence at one end of the junction differs from germline and may be a read error. V usage is TRBV19 and J usage is TRBJ2-1; TRBD1 agrees at 11 bases. This CDR3 has 13 amino acids. Germline values: CDR1 LNHDA, CDR2 SQIVND (reference sequence). CDR3 nucleotides: TGTGCAAGTATCGGGGACAGGGGGGTTGAGCGGTTCTTC. It translates to CASIGDRGVERFF.

CDR3 sequence reads: CSARRTGEGYTF. The CDR3 DNA sequence: TGCAGTGCTAGACGTACAGGGGAAGGCTACACCTTC. The V call is TRBV20-1, the J call TRBJ1-2; 7 bases fit TRBD1. V was clipped by 2 bases and J by 8 bases; unmatched bases: 5. In germline, CDR1 is DFQATT, CDR2 SNEGSKA (reference sequence). The CDR3 has 12 amino acids.

In this sample, this clonotype turned up many times. The chain couples TRBV20-1 to TRBJ1-6, with D possibly being TRBD1 (5 bases). The V end lost 7 bases, the J end lost 0 bases, and 13 bases lay between the germline ends. This CDR3 contains 15 residues. From germline, CDR1 is DFQATT and CDR2 SNEGSKA (reference sequence). CDR3 DNA: TGCAGTGGGCAGCAGGGAAGCTCCTATAATTCACCCCTCCACTTT. It specifies CSGQQGSSYNSPLHF.

At least ten counts were recorded for this clonotype. The V gene is TRBV7-9, the J gene TRBJ2-3; D gene uncertain. The CDR3 loop spans 13 amino acids. The V end lost 0 bases, the J end lost 0 bases, and 1 base lay between the germline ends. Germline assignment: CDR1 SEHNR and CDR2 FQNEAQ (reference sequence). CDR3 sequence: CASSLASTDTQYF. The CDR3 coding sequence is TGTGCCAGCAGCTTAGCCAGCACAGATACGCAGTATTTT.

This clonotype was picked up many times. J is TRBJ2-7 and V is TRBV29-1, with D maybe TRBD1 (5 bases). Germline V gene lookup returns CDR1 SQVTM and CDR2 ANQGSEA. The V end lost 2 bases, the J end lost 2 bases, and 10 bases lay between the germline ends. The length of the CDR3 is 13 residues. In DNA, the CDR3 is TGCAGCGTTGAAAGTCAGGGCCCCTACGAGCAGTACTTC. This encodes CSVESQGPYEQYF.

The chain joins TRBV5-1 to TRBJ1-5, with D possibly matching TRBD1 (5 bases). The CDR3 length is 14 residues. From germline, CDR1 is SGHRS and CDR2 YFSETQ. Trimming cost V 4 bases and J 0 bases, with 8 bases left between them. CDR3 DNA: TGCGCCAGCAGCCCACAGGATAGCAATCAGCCCCAGCATTTT. It yields the protein CASSPQDSNQPQHF.

The sample holds many counts of this clonotype. The chain links TRBV20-1 to TRBJ2-5; 16 bases are shared with TRBD2. V shed 6 bases, J shed 1 base, and the junction held 17 bases outside the gene matches. The CDR3 totals 20 residues. The germline gives CDR1 DFQATT, CDR2 SNEGSKA (reference sequence). CDR3: CSAQAGTSGGASLRQETQYF. CDR3 nucleotides: TGCAGTGCACAAGCCGGGACTAGCGGGGGGGCCTCTCTTCGCCAAGAGACCCAGTACTTC.

This clonotype was counted many times. The gene calls are TRBV11-2 and TRBJ2-7; 7 positions agree with TRBD2. This CDR3 region has 16 residues. The germline gives CDR1 SGHAT, CDR2 FQNNGV. The J segment lost 2 bases and the V segment lost 4 bases, leaving 11 bases of the junction unmatched. CDR3 residues: CASSSGWRGSAYEQYF. The CDR3, as DNA: TGTGCCAGCAGCTCAGGGTGGCGGGGGTCGGCCTACGAGCAGTACTTC.

This clonotype was seen ten or more times. This chain uses TRBV28 with TRBJ2-3; 7 bases line up with TRBD1. Germline CDR1 and CDR2: MDHEN and SYDVKM. With 3 bases clipped from V and 2 bases from J, the junction kept 5 bases outside the gene matches. This CDR3 is built from 15 residues. CDR3 region: CASSFLGGDTDTQYF. CDR3 DNA sequence: TGTGCCAGCAGTTTTTTAGGGGGCGACACAGATACGCAGTATTTT.

This clonotype came up many times. In DNA, the CDR3 is TGCAGTGCTACCTCTAGCGGGGGAAAAGAGACCCAGTACTTC. Translated, it gives CSATSSGGKETQYF. The chain joins TRBV20-1 to TRBJ2-5; 10 nucleotides match TRBD2. The CDR3 is made up of 14 amino acids. With V trimmed by 4 bases and J by 3 bases, 5 bases remained unmatched. The germline CDR1 and CDR2 sequences are DFQATT and SNEGSKA (reference sequence).

In its sample, this clonotype was seen many times. The chain employs TRBV20-1 and TRBJ2-7; 7 bases line up with TRBD2. J lost 7 bases, V lost 0 bases, and 6 bases had no gene match. There are 13 residues in the CDR3. Germline V gene sequence: CDR1 DFQATT, CDR2 SNEGSKA (reference sequence). The DNA for the CDR3 is TGCAGTGCTAGAGAGGCGGGGGAAAGGGAGCAGTACTTC. Protein product: CSAREAGEREQYF.

The chain has TRBV5-5 and TRBJ2-2; weak D call: TRBD2 (6 bases). This CDR3 contains 16 residues. V gave up 0 bases and J gave up 3 bases, with 12 bases separating them. Looked up from germline, CDR1 is SGHKS and CDR2 is YYEKEE (reference sequence). This CDR3 is CASSLDETRYTGELFF. In nucleotides, the CDR3 is TGTGCCAGCAGCTTGGATGAGACTAGATACACCGGGGAGCTGTTTTTT.

This clonotype was seen at least ten times. The chain uses TRBV5-1 and TRBJ2-2; 11 nucleotides line up with TRBD1. This CDR3 contains 17 residues. The junction had 4 bases not matched to a gene; V was cut back by 0 bases and J by 3 bases. Germline V lookup: CDR1 SGHRS, CDR2 YFSETQ. CDR3 bases: TGCGCCAGCAGCTTGGCCGGGACAGGGGGAGACACCGGGGAGCTGTTTTTT. Translated: CASSLAGTGGDTGELFF.

The J gene is TRBJ2-3, the V gene TRBV12-3 or TRBV12-4; a possible D gene is TRBD1 (6 bases). This CDR3 comprises 15 residues. Trimming left V 2 bases short and J 7 bases short, with 16 bases between. The CDR3, as DNA: TGTGCCAGCAGTTTAATGCAGGGGTCCGCATATACGCAGTATTTT. Translation: CASSLMQGSAYTQYF.

The table lists this clonotype with many counts. The V and J genes are TRBV7-2 and TRBJ1-6; D gene uncertain. V lost 1 base, J lost 8 bases, and 12 bases lay in between. Germline V gene lookup returns CDR1 SGHTA and CDR2 FQGNSA. The CDR3 totals 15 residues. The CDR3: CASSLVAGSDSPLHF. The CDR3 nucleotides read TGTGCCAGCAGCTTAGTAGCGGGGTCTGATTCACCCCTCCACTTT.

This clonotype was picked up many times. The chain carries TRBV6-5 and TRBJ2-2; 8 nucleotides line up with TRBD1. Germline V gene sequence: CDR1 MNHEY, CDR2 SVGAGI. Unmatched junction bases numbered 6, after V lost 10 bases and J lost 5 bases. This CDR3 is 13 amino acids long. The CDR3 sequence is CATRDRRTGELFF. Here the CDR3 DNA reads TGTGCCACCCGGGACAGGAGGACCGGGGAGCTGTTTTTT.

This clonotype was recorded at least ten times. This CDR3 is CASTEQGAGGPAEAFF. CDR3 in DNA: TGCGCCAGCACCGAACAGGGGGCGGGAGGTCCGGCTGAAGCTTTCTTT. The chain is built from TRBV5-1 and TRBJ1-1, with 9 bases fitting TRBD1. Germline V gene data show CDR1 as SGHRS and CDR2 as YFSETQ. The V segment lost 6 bases and the J segment 6 bases; nucleotides outside the gene matches: 15. The CDR3 runs 16 residues.

This clonotype showed up many times. CDR3 sequence reads: CASSWGFYEQYF. Written as DNA, the CDR3 is TGTGCCAGCAGTTGGGGTTTCTACGAGCAGTACTTC. The V gene is TRBV12-3 or TRBV12-4, the J gene TRBJ2-7; D gene uncertain. The CDR3 sequence is 12 residues long. Trimming removed 4 bases at V and 3 bases at J, with 7 bases between.

This clonotype was counted at least ten times. V usage is TRBV5-1 and J usage is TRBJ2-5; 12 bases map to TRBD2. CDR3 length equals 16 residues. Germline CDR1 SGHRS, CDR2 YFSETQ. Trimming took 0 bases from V and 4 from J; bases not matched to a gene: 4. CDR3 DNA: TGCGCCAGCAGCTTGGAGACTAGCGGGAGATTAGAGACCCAGTACTTC. This encodes CASSLETSGRLETQYF.